The rows below give T cell receptor beta chains drawn from one sample of a study of blood T cell repertoires in COVID-19. TCRdb's table, derived via immunoSEQ multiplex PCR, lists solely in-frame clones and lacks some. The sample records some 74,000 clones, around 80% being singletons. The sequencing sample was made of peripheral blood. These receptors were taken from a human donor in a cohort sampled during active COVID-19. Each CDR3 is given with its conserved first and last residue. The D gene is left open where the match is weak. Clone size is not always given. Where it is, it says once, few, many or a class for expanded clones.

J gene: TRBJ2-3
D gene: .
V gene: TRBV6-1
clone size: few
CDR3 protein: CASSDKRLGSTDTQYF
CDR3 DNA: TGTGCCAGCAGTGATAAACGACTAGGATCCACAGATACGCAGTATTTT

J gene: TRBJ2-2
D gene: TRBD2
V gene: TRBV6-2/TRBV6-3
clone size: .
CDR3 protein: CASSLGGPNTGELFF
CDR3 DNA: TGTGCCAGCAGCTTGGGAGGGCCAAACACCGGGGAGCTGTTTTTT

J gene: TRBJ2-7
D gene: .
V gene: TRBV28
clone size: .
CDR3 protein: CASSLPLREQYF
CDR3 DNA: TGTGCCAGCAGTTTACCCCTGCGCGAGCAGTACTTC

J gene: TRBJ1-6
D gene: .
V gene: TRBV7-2
clone size: .
CDR3 protein: CASSLSASSYNSPLHF
CDR3 DNA: TGTGCCAGCAGCCTTAGCGCGAGCTCCTATAATTCACCCCTCCACTTT

J gene: TRBJ2-7
D gene: .
V gene: TRBV7-2
clone size: few
CDR3 protein: CASRGVGRGQQYF
CDR3 DNA: TGTGCCAGCAGAGGCGTAGGCCGCGGGCAGCAGTACTTC

J gene: TRBJ2-7
D gene: TRBD2
V gene: TRBV3-1/TRBV3-2
clone size: .
CDR3 protein: CASSHGLAEIYEQYF
CDR3 DNA: TGTGCCAGCAGCCATGGACTAGCGGAGATCTACGAGCAGTACTTC

J gene: TRBJ2-7
D gene: TRBD1
V gene: TRBV19
clone size: .
CDR3 protein: CASSIRDSSYEQYF
CDR3 DNA: TGTGCCAGTAGTATCCGGGACAGCTCCTACGAGCAGTACTTC

J gene: TRBJ1-2
D gene: .
V gene: TRBV5-6
clone size: .
CDR3 protein: CASSLQLAFGRDGYTF
CDR3 DNA: TGTGCCAGCAGCTTGCAGTTGGCCTTTGGGAGAGATGGCTACACCTTC

J gene: TRBJ1-3
D gene: TRBD1
V gene: TRBV7-9
clone size: .
CDR3 protein: CASSEGTGERRNTIYF
CDR3 DNA: TGTGCCAGCAGCGAAGGGACAGGGGAGAGGAGAAACACCATATATTTT

J gene: TRBJ1-6
D gene: TRBD1
V gene: TRBV30
clone size: .
CDR3 protein: CALKSGTGVNSPLHF
CDR3 DNA: TGTGCCTTAAAATCCGGGACAGGAGTAAATTCACCCCTCCACTTT

J gene: TRBJ2-6
D gene: .
V gene: TRBV6-2/TRBV6-3
clone size: .
CDR3 protein: CASSSGAAGANVLTF
CDR3 DNA: TGTGCCAGCAGCTCAGGGGCCGCCGGGGCCAACGTCCTGACTTTC

J gene: TRBJ2-1
D gene: TRBD1
V gene: TRBV7-2
clone size: .
CDR3 protein: CASSLADTGGNEQFF
CDR3 DNA: TGTGCCAGCAGCTTAGCGGATACAGGGGGCAATGAGCAGTTCTTC

J gene: TRBJ2-7
D gene: .
V gene: TRBV7-8
clone size: .
CDR3 protein: CASSLGTSSSYEQYF
CDR3 DNA: TGTGCCAGCAGCTTGGGAACTAGCAGCTCCTACGAGCAGTACTTC

J gene: TRBJ2-5
D gene: .
V gene: TRBV12-3/TRBV12-4
clone size: .
CDR3 protein: CASSRVPETQYF
CDR3 DNA: TGTGCCAGCAGCAGGGTTCCAGAGACCCAGTACTTC

J gene: TRBJ2-7
D gene: TRBD1
V gene: TRBV29-1
clone size: .
CDR3 protein: CSVERDSYREQYF
CDR3 DNA: TGCAGCGTTGAGAGGGACAGTTACCGAGAGCAGTACTTC

J gene: TRBJ2-7
D gene: .
V gene: TRBV6-5
clone size: .
CDR3 protein: CASGWTLSSYEQYF
CDR3 DNA: TGTGCCAGCGGTTGGACACTCAGCTCCTACGAGCAGTACTTC

J gene: TRBJ1-6
D gene: .
V gene: TRBV5-1
clone size: .
CDR3 protein: CASSLGTVNSPLHF
CDR3 DNA: TGCGCCAGCAGCTTGGGGACAGTCAATTCACCCCTCCACTTT

J gene: TRBJ2-1
D gene: TRBD2
V gene: TRBV4-2
clone size: .
CDR3 protein: CASSQEDGTSGGFFNEQFF
CDR3 DNA: TGTGCCAGCAGCCAAGAGGACGGGACTAGCGGGGGGTTTTTCAATGAGCAGTTCTTC

J gene: TRBJ1-1
D gene: TRBD1
V gene: TRBV5-4
clone size: .
CDR3 protein: CASSWGGTGGTEAFF
CDR3 DNA: TGTGCCAGCAGCTGGGGCGGGACAGGCGGTACTGAAGCTTTCTTT

J gene: TRBJ2-3
D gene: TRBD2
V gene: TRBV15
clone size: .
CDR3 protein: CATSRGRAGGVDTQYF
CDR3 DNA: TGTGCCACCAGCAGAGGTAGAGCGGGAGGGGTAGATACGCAGTATTTT

J gene: TRBJ2-3
D gene: TRBD2
V gene: TRBV27
clone size: .
CDR3 protein: CASRQRLAGGNTDTQYF
CDR3 DNA: TGTGCCAGCAGGCAAAGACTAGCGGGGGGGAACACAGATACGCAGTATTTT

J gene: TRBJ1-5
D gene: .
V gene: TRBV12-3/TRBV12-4
clone size: .
CDR3 protein: CASTGHSNQPQHF
CDR3 DNA: TGTGCCAGCACCGGACATAGCAATCAGCCCCAGCATTTT

J gene: TRBJ2-3
D gene: .
V gene: TRBV27
clone size: few
CDR3 protein: CASSLTGTDTQYF
CDR3 DNA: TGTGCCAGCAGTCTCACAGGGACAGATACGCAGTATTTT

J gene: TRBJ2-1
D gene: TRBD2
V gene: TRBV2
clone size: .
CDR3 protein: CASTGGGSHNEQFF
CDR3 DNA: TGTGCCAGTACCGGGGGGGGATCACACAATGAGCAGTTCTTC

J gene: TRBJ1-5
D gene: .
V gene: TRBV7-3
clone size: .
CDR3 protein: CASSLGSGKGQPQHF
CDR3 DNA: TGTGCCAGCAGCTTAGGCTCAGGGAAGGGCCAGCCCCAGCATTTT

J gene: TRBJ2-5
D gene: .
V gene: TRBV24-1
clone size: once
CDR3 protein: CATSDFSSASDGETQYF
CDR3 DNA: TGTGCCACCAGTGATTTTTCTTCGGCTAGCGATGGTGAGACCCAGTACTTC

J gene: TRBJ2-1
D gene: TRBD2
V gene: TRBV2
clone size: few
CDR3 protein: CASRAALAGGKNEQFF
CDR3 DNA: TGTGCCAGCAGGGCAGCCTTAGCGGGGGGTAAGAATGAGCAGTTCTTC

J gene: TRBJ1-2
D gene: .
V gene: TRBV5-5
clone size: .
CDR3 protein: CASSLELGSDTF
CDR3 DNA: TGTGCCAGCAGCTTGGAGCTAGGTTCGGACACCTTC

J gene: TRBJ1-4
D gene: .
V gene: TRBV5-5
clone size: .
CDR3 protein: CASSLGESGEKLFF
CDR3 DNA: TGTGCCAGCAGCTTGGGGGAGTCAGGTGAAAAACTGTTTTTT

J gene: TRBJ2-2
D gene: .
V gene: TRBV3-1/TRBV3-2
clone size: once
CDR3 protein: CASSKKLGNTGELFF
CDR3 DNA: TGTGCCAGCAGCAAAAAGCTAGGGAACACCGGGGAGCTGTTTTTT

J gene: TRBJ2-1
D gene: TRBD2
V gene: TRBV6-5
clone size: .
CDR3 protein: CASRSSGTTYNEQFF
CDR3 DNA: TGTGCCAGCAGATCAAGCGGGACGACCTACAATGAGCAGTTCTTC